This T cell receptor beta chain emerged from a study of cytomegalovirus exposure and HLA in healthy donors. Study outcomes and limitations: For most TCR beta V segments, an earlier analysis put the productive rate at about 90% or about 30% of the time. Associated with cytomegalovirus, according to the listing, were around 160 TCR beta chains. Equally common other TCR beta chains were less clonally expanded than HLA-associated ones, a later analysis found.

A remark on this clone: Its antigen is unknown.

The study ran its PCR with 60 Vbeta and 13 Jbeta primers. The repertoire was sequenced with immunoSEQ multiplex PCR; TCRdb's copy has only in-frame clones and lacks some. The table shows roughly 120,000 clones, with about four fifths occurring only once. Sequenced material: PBMCs. This sequence was found in a man aged 25-45 years in good health and CMV-seropositive.

This chain's CDR3 is CASSPSGGANFYEQYF. In DNA form, the CDR3 reads TGTGCCAGCAGTCCCAGCGGGGGGGCCAATTTCTACGAGCAGTACTTC. The chain recombines TRBV28 with TRBJ2-7; 10 bases are a match to TRBD2. J was trimmed by 3 bases and V by 5 bases; bases with no gene match: 10. Germline values: CDR1 MDHEN, CDR2 SYDVKM. The CDR3 is 16 amino acids.